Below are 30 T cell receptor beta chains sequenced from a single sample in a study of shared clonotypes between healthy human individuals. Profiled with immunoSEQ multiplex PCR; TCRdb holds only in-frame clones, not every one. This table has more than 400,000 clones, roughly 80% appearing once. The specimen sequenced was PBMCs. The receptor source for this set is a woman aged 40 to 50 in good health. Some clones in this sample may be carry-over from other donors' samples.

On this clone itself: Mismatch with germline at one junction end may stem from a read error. For the CDR3, the DNA is TGTGCTAGCAGCTTAGGTGACCAAGAGACCCAGTACTTC. The encoded protein is CASSLGDQETQYF. The V gene is TRBV7-7, the J gene TRBJ2-5; D is undetermined. Germline V gene sequence: CDR1 SSHAT, CDR2 FNYEAQ (reference sequence). The CDR3 spans 13 residues. The whole variable domain, filled in from reference TRBV7-7 and TRBJ2-5, reads GAGVSQSPRYKVTKRGQDVTLRCDPISSHATLYWYQQALGQGPEFLTYFNYEAQPDKSGLPSDRFSAERPEGSISTLTIQRTEQRDSAMYRCASSLGDQETQYFGPGTRLLVL.

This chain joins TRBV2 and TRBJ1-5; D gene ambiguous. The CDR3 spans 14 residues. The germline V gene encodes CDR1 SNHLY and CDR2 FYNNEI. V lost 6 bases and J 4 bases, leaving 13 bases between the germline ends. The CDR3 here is CASRELGPNQPQHF. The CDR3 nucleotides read TGTGCCAGCAGGGAACTAGGCCCTAATCAGCCCCAGCATTTT.

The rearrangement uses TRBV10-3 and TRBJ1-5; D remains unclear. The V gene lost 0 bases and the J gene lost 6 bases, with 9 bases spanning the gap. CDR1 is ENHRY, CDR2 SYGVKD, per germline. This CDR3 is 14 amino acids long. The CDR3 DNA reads TGTGCCATCAGTGAGTCGAAGGGTGGTCAGCCCCAGCATTTT. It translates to CAISESKGGQPQHF.

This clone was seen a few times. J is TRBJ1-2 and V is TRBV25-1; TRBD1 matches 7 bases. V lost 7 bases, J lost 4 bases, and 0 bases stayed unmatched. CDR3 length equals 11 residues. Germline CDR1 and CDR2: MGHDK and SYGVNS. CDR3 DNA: TGTGCCAGCACAGGGGGCTATGGCTACACCTTC. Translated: CASTGGYGYTF.

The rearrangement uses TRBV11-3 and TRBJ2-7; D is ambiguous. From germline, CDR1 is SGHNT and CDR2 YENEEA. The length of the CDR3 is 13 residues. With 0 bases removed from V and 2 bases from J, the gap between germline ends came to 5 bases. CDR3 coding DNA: TGTGCCAGCAGCTTAGACAGGACCTACGAGCAGTACTTC. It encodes CASSLDRTYEQYF.

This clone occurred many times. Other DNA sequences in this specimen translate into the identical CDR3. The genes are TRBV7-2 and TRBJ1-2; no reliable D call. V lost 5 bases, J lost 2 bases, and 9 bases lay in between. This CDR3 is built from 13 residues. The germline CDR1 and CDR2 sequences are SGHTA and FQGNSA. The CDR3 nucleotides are TGTGCCAGCAGCCCCCGGGCCAACTATGGCTACACCTTC. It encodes CASSPRANYGYTF.

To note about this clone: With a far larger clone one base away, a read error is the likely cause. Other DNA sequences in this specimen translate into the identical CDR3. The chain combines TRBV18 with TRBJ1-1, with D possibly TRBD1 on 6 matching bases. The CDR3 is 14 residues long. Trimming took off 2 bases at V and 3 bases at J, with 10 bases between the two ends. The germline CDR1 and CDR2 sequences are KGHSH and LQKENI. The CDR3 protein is CASSPAGAYTEAFF. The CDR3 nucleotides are TGTGCCAGCTCACCAGCGGGGGCGTACACTGAAGCTTTCTTT.

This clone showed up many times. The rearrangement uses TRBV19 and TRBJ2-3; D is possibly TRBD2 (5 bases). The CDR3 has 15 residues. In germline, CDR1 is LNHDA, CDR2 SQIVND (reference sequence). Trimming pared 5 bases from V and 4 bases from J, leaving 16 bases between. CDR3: CASSPGLWGADTQYF. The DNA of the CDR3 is TGTGCCAGTAGTCCGGGCCTCTGGGGAGCAGATACGCAGTATTTT.

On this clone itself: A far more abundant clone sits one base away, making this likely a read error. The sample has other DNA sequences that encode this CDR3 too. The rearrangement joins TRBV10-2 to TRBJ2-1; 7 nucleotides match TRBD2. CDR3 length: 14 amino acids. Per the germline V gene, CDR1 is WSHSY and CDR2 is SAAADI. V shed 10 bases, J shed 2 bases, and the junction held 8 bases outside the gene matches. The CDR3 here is CATQGGTTYNEQFF. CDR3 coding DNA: TGCGCCACTCAGGGTGGGACTACCTACAATGAGCAGTTCTTC.

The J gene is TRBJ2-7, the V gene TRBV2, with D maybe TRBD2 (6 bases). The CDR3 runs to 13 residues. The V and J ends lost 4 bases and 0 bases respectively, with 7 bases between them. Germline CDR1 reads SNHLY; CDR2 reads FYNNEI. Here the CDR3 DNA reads TGTGCCAGCAGTGGGGGAGGCTCCTACGAGCAGTACTTC. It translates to CASSGGGSYEQYF.

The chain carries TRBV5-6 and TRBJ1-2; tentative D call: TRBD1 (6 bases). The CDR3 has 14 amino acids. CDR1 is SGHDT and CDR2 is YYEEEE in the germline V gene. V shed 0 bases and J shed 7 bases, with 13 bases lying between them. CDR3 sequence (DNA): TGTGCCAGCAGCTTGGTGGGGGCGCAGCGTGGCTACACCTTC. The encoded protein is CASSLVGAQRGYTF.

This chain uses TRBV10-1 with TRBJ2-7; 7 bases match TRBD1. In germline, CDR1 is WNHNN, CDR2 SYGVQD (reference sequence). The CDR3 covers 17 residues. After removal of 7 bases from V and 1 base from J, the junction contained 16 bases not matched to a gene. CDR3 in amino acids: CASTQTGHRLRSYEQYF. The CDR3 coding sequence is TGCGCCAGCACCCAGACAGGGCACCGGTTAAGATCCTACGAGCAGTACTTC.

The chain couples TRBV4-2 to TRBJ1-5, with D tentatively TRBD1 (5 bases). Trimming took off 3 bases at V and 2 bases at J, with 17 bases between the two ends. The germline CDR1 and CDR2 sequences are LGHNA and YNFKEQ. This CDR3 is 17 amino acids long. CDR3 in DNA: TGTGCCAGCAGCCAGCCCCCGGGACCTCGGGGCAATCAGCCCCAGCATTTT. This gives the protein CASSQPPGPRGNQPQHF.

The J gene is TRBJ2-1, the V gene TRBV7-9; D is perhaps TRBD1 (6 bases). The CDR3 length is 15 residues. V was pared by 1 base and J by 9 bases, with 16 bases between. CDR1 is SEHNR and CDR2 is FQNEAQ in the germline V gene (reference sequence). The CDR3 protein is CASSLGLDSMGEQFF. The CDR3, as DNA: TGTGCCAGCAGCTTAGGATTGGACAGCATGGGTGAGCAGTTCTTC.

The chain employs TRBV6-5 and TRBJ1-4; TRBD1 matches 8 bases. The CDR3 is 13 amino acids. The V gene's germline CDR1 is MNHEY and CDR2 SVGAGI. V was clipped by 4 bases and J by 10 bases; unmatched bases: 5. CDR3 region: CASSWGTGRKLFF. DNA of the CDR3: TGTGCCAGCAGTTGGGGGACAGGACGAAAACTGTTTTTT.

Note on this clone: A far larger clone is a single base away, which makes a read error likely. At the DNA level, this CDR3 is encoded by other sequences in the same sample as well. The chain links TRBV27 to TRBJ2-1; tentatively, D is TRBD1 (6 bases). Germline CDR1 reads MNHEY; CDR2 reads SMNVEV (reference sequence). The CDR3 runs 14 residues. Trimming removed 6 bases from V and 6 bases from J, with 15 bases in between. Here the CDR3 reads CASSLRRTANEQFF. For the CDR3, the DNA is TGTGCCAGCAGCTTAAGACGGACAGCCAATGAGCAGTTCTTC.

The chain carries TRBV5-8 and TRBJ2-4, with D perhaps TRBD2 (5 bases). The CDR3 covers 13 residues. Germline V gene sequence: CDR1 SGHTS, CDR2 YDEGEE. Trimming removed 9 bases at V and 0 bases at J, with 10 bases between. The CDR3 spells CATEGLAKNIQYF. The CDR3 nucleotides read TGTGCCACCGAAGGACTAGCCAAAAACATTCAGTACTTC.

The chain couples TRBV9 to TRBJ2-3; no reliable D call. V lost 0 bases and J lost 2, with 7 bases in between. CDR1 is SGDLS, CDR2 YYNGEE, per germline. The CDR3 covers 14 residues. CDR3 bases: TGTGCCAGCAGCGTAGGAGTCCTCACAGATACGCAGTATTTT. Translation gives CASSVGVLTDTQYF.

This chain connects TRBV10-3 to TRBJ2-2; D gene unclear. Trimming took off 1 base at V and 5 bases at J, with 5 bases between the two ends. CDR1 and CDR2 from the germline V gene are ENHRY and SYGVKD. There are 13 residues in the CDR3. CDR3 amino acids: CAISEYVTGELFF. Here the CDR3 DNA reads TGTGCCATCAGTGAGTACGTTACCGGGGAGCTGTTTTTT.

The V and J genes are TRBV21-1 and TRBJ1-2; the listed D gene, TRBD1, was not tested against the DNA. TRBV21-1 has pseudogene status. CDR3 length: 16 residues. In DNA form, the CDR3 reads TGTGCCAGCAGCAGACGACAGGGGGCGGGGTCAGATGGCTACACCTTC. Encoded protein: CASSRRQGAGSDGYTF.

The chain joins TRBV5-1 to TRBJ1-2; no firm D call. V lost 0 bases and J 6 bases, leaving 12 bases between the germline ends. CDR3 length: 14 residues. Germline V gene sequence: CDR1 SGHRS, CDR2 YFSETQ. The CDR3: CASSLAGRRDGYTF. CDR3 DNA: TGCGCCAGCAGCTTGGCGGGTCGAAGGGATGGCTACACCTTC.

CDR3 amino acids: CAGRKQGLYEQYF. DNA of the CDR3: TGTGCAGGCAGAAAACAGGGGCTCTACGAGCAGTACTTC. This rearrangement joins TRBV28 to TRBJ2-7; 7 bases agree with TRBD1. The germline V gene has CDR1 MDHEN and CDR2 SYDVKM. The CDR3 totals 13 residues.

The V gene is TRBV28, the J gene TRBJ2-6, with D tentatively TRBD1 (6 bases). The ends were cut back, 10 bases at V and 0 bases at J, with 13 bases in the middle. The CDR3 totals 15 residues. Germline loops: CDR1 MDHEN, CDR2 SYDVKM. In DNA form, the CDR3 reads TGTGCCACCATCGCGACAGGCTCTGGGGCCAACGTCCTGACTTTC. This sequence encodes CATIATGSGANVLTF. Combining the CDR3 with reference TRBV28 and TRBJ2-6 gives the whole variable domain DVKVTQSSRYLVKRTGEKVFLECVQDMDHENMFWYRQDPGLGLRLIYFSYDVKMKEKGDIPEGYSVSREKKERFSLILESASTNQTSMYLCATIATGSGANVLTFGAGSRLTVL.

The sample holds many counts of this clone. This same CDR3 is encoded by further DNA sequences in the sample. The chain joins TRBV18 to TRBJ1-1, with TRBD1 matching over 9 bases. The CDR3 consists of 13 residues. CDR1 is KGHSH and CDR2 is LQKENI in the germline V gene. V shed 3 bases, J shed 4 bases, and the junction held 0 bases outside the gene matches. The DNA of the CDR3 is TGTGCCAGCTCACCGGGACAGGGCACTGAAGCTTTCTTT. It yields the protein CASSPGQGTEAFF.

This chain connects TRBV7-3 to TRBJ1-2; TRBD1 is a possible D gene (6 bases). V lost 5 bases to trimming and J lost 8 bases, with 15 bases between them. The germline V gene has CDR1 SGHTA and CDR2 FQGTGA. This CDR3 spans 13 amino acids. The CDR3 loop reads CASSLNRDGGYTF. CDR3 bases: TGTGCCAGCAGCCTCAACAGGGATGGAGGCTACACCTTC.

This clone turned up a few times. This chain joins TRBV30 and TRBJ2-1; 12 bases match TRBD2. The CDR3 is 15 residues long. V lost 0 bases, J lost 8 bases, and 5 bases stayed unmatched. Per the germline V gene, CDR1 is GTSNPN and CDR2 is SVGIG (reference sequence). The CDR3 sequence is CAWSVLLAGGYEQFF. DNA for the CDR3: TGTGCCTGGAGTGTACTACTAGCGGGAGGATATGAGCAGTTCTTC.

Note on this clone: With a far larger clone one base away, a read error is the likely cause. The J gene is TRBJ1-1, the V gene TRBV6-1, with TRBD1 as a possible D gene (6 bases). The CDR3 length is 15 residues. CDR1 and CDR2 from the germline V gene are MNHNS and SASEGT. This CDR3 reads CASGEEVGAYTEAFF. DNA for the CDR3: TGTGCCAGCGGTGAAGAAGTGGGGGCTTACACTGAAGCTTTCTTT.

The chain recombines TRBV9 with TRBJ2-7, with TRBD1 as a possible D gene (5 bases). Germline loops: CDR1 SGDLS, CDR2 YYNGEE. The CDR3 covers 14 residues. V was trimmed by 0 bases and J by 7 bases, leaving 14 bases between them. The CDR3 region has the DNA TGTGCCAGCAGCGTAGCTTCAGGGCTTGGGGAGCAGTACTTC. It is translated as CASSVASGLGEQYF.

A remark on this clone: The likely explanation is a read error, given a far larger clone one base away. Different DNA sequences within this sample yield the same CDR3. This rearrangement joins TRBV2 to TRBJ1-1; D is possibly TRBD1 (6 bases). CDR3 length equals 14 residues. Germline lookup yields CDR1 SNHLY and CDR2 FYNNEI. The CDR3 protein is CASSKETGSREAFF. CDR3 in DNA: TGTGCCAGCAGTAAAGAAACAGGGAGTAGGGAAGCCTTCTTT.

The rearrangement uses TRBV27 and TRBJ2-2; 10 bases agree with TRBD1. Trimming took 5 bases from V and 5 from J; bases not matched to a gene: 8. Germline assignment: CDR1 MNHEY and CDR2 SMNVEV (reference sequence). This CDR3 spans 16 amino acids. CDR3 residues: CASSRGGQGYTGELFF. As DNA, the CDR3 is TGTGCCAGCAGTCGAGGGGGACAGGGGTATACCGGGGAGCTGTTTTTT.